This T cell receptor (beta chain) was sequenced during a study of T cell responses to AZD1222 COVID-19 vaccine. Background on the study: Whether given at about 4 or about 12 weeks, second doses were pooled.

Points on this clone: Its specificity is unknown.

This table comes from immunoSEQ multiplex PCR, and its TCRdb copy is limited to in-frame clones, with some not included. The sample records about 120,000 clones, approximately 85% being singletons. Study results and caveats: As reported, nearly half of all spike-specific TCRs target variant regions that are unmutated. Breadth and depth of Spike-specific TCRs rose after two AZD1222 doses. Every sample of the repertoires postdated the peak T cell response.

The CDR3 sequence is 13 residues long. The V end was cut by 8 bases, the J end by 2 bases, with 12 bases between. In germline, CDR1 is GTSNPN, CDR2 SVGIG (reference sequence). The chain links TRBV30 to TRBJ1-4, with a weak D call TRBD1 (6 bases). The sample in question was peripheral blood, obtained on day 0 of AZD1222 vaccination. This TCR was sampled from an adult in good health. The CDR3 nucleotides read TGTGCCCGCACAGGGTACACTAATGAAAAACTGTTTTTT. Translation gives CARTGYTNEKLFF. Filled out from reference TRBV30 and TRBJ1-4, the complete variable domain reads SQTIHQWPATLVQPVGSPLSLECTVEGTSNPNLYWYRQAAGRGLQLLFYSVGIGQISSEVPQNLSASRPQDRQFILSSKKLLLSDSGFYLCARTGYTNEKLFFGSGTQLSVL.